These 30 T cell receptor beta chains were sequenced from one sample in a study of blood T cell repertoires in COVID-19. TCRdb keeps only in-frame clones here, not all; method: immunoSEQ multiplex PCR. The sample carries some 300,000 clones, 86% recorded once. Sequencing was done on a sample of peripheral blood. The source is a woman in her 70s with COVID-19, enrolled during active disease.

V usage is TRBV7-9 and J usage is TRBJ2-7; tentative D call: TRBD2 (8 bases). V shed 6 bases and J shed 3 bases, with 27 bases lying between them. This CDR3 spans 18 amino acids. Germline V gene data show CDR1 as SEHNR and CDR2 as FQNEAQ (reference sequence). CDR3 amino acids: CASSRLVVGGGTDYEQYF. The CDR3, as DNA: TGTGCCAGCAGTAGATTGGTCGTTGGCGGGGGGACAGACTACGAGCAGTACTTC.

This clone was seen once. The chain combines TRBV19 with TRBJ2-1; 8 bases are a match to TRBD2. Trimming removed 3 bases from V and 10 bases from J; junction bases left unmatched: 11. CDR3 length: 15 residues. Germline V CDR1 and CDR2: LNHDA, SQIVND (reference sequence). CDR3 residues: CASSIPETSVREQFF. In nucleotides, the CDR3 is TGTGCCAGTAGTATCCCCGAGACTAGCGTTAGGGAGCAGTTCTTC.

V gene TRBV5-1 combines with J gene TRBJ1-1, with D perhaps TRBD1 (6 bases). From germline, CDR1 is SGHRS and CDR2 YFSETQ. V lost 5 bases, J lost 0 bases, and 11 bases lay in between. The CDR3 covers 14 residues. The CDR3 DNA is TGCGCCAGCAGTAGGACAGTCATGAACACTGAAGCTTTCTTT. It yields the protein CASSRTVMNTEAFF. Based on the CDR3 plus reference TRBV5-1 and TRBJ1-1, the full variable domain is KAGVTQTPRYLIKTRGQQVTLSCSPISGHRSVSWYQQTPGQGLQFLFEYFSETQRNKGNFPGRFSGRQFSNSRSEMNVSTLELGDSALYLCASSRTVMNTEAFFGQGTRLTVV.

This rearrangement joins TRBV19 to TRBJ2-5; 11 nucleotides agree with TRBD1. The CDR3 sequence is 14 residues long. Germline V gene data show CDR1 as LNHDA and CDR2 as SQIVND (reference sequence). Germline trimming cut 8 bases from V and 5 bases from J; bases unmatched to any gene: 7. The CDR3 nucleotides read TGTGCCAGTGGAAAAGGACAGGGGGCTGAGACCCAGTACTTC. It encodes CASGKGQGAETQYF.

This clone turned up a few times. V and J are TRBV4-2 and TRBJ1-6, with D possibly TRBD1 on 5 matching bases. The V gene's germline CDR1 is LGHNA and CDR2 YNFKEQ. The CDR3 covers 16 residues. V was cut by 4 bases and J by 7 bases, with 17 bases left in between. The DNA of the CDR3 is TGTGCCAGCAGCCCGGCAATACGGACACCGAATTCACCCCTCCACTTT. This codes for CASSPAIRTPNSPLHF.

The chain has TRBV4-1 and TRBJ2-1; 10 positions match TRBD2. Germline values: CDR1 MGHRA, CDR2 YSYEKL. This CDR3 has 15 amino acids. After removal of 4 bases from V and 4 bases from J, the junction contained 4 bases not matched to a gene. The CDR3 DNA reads TGCGCCAGCAGCCCCAGCGGGGGGGCATACAATGAGCAGTTCTTC. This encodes CASSPSGGAYNEQFF.

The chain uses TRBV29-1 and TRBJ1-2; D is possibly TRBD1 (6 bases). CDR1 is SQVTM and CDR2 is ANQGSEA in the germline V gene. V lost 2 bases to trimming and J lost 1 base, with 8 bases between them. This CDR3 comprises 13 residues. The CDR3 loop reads CSVEMDSNYGYTF. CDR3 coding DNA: TGCAGCGTTGAAATGGACAGTAACTATGGCTACACCTTC.

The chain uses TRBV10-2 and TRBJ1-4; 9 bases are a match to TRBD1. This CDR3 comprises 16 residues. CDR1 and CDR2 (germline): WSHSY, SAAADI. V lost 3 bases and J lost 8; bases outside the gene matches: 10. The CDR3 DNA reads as TGCGCCAGCAGTGAAGAAAGAACAGGGGGCCGGGAAAAACTGTTTTTT. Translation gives CASSEERTGGREKLFF.

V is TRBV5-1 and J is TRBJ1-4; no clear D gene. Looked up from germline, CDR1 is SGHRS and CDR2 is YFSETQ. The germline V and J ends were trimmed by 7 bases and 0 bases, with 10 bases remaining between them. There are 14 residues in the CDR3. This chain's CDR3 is CASQEGPTNEKLFF. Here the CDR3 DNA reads TGCGCCAGCCAGGAGGGCCCAACTAATGAAAAACTGTTTTTT.

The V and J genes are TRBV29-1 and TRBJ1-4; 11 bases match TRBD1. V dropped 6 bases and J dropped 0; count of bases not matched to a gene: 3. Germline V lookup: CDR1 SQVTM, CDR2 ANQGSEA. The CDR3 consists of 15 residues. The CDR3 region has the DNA TGCAGCGTCCCGGACAGGGGGCCAACTAATGAAAAACTGTTTTTT. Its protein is CSVPDRGPTNEKLFF.

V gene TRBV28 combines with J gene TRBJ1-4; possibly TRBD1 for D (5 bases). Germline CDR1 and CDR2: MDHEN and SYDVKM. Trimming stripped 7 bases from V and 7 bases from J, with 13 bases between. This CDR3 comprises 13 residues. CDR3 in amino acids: CASKAGDREKLFF. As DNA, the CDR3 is TGTGCCAGCAAGGCGGGGGATCGTGAAAAACTGTTTTTT.

CDR3 in DNA: TGTGCCAGCAGTTTCTTACCGAGCAATTCACCCCTCCACTTT. The encoded protein is CASSFLPSNSPLHF. The V call is TRBV28, the J call TRBJ1-6; unclear D gene. Trimming pared 3 bases from V and 7 bases from J, leaving 10 bases between. This CDR3 comprises 14 residues. The V gene's germline CDR1 is MDHEN and CDR2 SYDVKM. Supplemented by reference TRBV28 and TRBJ1-6, the full variable domain reads DVKVTQSSRYLVKRTGEKVFLECVQDMDHENMFWYRQDPGLGLRLIYFSYDVKMKEKGDIPEGYSVSREKKERFSLILESASTNQTSMYLCASSFLPSNSPLHFGNGTRLTVT.

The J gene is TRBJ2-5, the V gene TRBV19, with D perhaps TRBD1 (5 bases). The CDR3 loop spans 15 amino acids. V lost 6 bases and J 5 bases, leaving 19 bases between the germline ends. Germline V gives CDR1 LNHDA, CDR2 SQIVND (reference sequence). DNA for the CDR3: TGTGCCAGTAGCCTCGGAAGGGGAATAGGGGAGACCCAGTACTTC. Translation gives CASSLGRGIGETQYF.

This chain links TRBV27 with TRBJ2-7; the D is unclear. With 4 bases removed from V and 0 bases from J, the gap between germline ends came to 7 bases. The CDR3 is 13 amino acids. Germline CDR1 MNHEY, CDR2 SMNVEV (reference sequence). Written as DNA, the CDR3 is TGTGCCAGCAGTTCTACTTCCTCCTACGAGCAGTACTTC. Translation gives CASSSTSSYEQYF.

The CDR3 region is CASSLVPGRGAYEQYF. The CDR3 DNA sequence: TGTGCCAGCAGCTTAGTCCCCGGGCGGGGCGCCTACGAGCAGTACTTC. The gene calls are TRBV7-9 and TRBJ2-7; D might be TRBD2 (6 bases). V dropped 1 base and J dropped 2 bases, with 15 bases sitting between them. This CDR3 is built from 16 residues. CDR1 and CDR2 from the germline V gene are SEHNR and FQNEAQ (reference sequence).

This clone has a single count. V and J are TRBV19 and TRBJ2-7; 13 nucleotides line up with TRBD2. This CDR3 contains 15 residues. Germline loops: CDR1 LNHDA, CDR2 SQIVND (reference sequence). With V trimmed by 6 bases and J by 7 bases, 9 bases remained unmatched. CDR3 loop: CASSTTSGGASEQYF. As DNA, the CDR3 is TGTGCCAGTAGCACTACTAGCGGGGGGGCCAGTGAGCAGTACTTC.

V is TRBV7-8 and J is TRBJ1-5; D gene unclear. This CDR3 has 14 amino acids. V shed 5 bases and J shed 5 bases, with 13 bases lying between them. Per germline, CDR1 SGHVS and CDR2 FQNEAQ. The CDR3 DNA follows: TGTGCCAGCAGCCCTTTGGGAGGGTATCAGCCCCAGCATTTT. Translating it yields CASSPLGGYQPQHF.

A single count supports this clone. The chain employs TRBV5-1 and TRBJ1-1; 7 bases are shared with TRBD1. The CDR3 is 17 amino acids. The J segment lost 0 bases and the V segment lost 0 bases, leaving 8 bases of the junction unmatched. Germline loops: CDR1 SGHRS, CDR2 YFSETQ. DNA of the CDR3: TGCGCCAGCAGCTTGGCCGTCACAGGGGATTTGAACACTGAAGCTTTCTTT. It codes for CASSLAVTGDLNTEAFF. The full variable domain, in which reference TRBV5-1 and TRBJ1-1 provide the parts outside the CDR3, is KAGVTQTPRYLIKTRGQQVTLSCSPISGHRSVSWYQQTPGQGLQFLFEYFSETQRNKGNFPGRFSGRQFSNSRSEMNVSTLELGDSALYLCASSLAVTGDLNTEAFFGQGTRLTVV.

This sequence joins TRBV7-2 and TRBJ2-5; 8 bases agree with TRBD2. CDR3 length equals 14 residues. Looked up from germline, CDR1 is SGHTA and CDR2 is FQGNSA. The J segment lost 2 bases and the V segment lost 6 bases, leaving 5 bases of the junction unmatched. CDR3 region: CASRRGGPQETQYF. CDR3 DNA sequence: TGTGCCAGCAGACGCGGGGGGCCGCAAGAGACCCAGTACTTC.

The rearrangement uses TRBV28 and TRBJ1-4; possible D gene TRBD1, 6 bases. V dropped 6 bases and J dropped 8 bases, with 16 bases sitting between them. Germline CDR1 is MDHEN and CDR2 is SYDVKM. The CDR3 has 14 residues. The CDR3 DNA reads TGTGCCAGCAGATTACAGGGATTCGGGGAAAAACTGTTTTTT. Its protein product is CASRLQGFGEKLFF.

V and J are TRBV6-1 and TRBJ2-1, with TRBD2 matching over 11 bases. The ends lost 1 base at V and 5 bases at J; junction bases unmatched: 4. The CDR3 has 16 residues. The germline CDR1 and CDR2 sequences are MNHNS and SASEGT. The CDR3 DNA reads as TGTGCCAGCAGTGAAGTCCTAGCGGGGGGACACAATGAGCAGTTCTTC. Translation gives CASSEVLAGGHNEQFF.

DNA of the CDR3: TGTGCCAGCAGGGGGGCGGCCTATGGCTACACCTTC. Its translation: CASRGAAYGYTF. The chain has TRBV6-5 and TRBJ1-2, with TRBD1 as a possible D gene (6 bases). Germline CDR1 and CDR2: MNHEY and SVGAGI. The V end was cut by 6 bases, the J end by 4 bases, with 9 bases between. The CDR3 runs to 12 residues.

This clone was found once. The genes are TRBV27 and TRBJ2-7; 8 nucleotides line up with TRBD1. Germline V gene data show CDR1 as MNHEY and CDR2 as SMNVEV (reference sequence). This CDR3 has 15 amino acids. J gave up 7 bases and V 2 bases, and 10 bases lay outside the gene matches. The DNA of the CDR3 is TGTGCCAGCAGTTTAACACCGGACAGGGCGGGGGAGCAGTACTTC. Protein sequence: CASSLTPDRAGEQYF.

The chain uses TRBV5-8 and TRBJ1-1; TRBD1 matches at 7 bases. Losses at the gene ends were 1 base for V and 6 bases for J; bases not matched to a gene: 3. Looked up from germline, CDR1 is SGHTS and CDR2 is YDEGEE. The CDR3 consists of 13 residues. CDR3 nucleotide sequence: TGTGCCAGCAGCTTGCACAGGGGTCCTGAAGCTTTCTTT. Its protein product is CASSLHRGPEAFF.

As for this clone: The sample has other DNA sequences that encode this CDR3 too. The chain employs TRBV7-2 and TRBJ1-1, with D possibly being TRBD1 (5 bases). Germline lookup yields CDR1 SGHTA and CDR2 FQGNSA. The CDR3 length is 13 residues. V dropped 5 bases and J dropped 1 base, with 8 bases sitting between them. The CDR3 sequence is CASSTQGNTEAFF. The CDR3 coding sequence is TGTGCCAGCAGCACTCAGGGGAACACTGAAGCTTTCTTT.

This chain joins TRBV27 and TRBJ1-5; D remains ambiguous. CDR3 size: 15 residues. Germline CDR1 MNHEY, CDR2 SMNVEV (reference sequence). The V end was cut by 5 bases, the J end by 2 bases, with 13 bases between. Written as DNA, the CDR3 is TGTGCCAGCAGTGTCCGGAGGGCGGGCAATCAGCCCCAGCATTTT. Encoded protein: CASSVRRAGNQPQHF.

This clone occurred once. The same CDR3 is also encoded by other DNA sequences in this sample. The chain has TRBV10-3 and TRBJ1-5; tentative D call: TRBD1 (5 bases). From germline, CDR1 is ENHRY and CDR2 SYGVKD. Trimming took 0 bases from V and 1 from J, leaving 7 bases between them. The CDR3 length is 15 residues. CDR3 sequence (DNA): TGTGCCATCAGTGAGTCGGGGGGGAGCAATCAGCCCCAGCATTTT. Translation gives CAISESGGSNQPQHF.

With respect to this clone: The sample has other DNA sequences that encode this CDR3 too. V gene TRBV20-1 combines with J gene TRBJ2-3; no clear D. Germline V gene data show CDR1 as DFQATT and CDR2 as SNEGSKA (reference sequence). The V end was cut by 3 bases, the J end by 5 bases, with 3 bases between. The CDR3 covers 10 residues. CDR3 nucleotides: TGCAGTGCTAGCGGAGATACGCAGTATTTT. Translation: CSASGDTQYF.

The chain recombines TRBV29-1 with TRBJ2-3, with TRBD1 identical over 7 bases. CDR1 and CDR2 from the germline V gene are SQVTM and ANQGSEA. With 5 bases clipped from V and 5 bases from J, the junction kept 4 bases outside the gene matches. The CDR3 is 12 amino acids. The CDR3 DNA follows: TGCAGCGTTTACAGGGGACGAGATACGCAGTATTTT. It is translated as CSVYRGRDTQYF.

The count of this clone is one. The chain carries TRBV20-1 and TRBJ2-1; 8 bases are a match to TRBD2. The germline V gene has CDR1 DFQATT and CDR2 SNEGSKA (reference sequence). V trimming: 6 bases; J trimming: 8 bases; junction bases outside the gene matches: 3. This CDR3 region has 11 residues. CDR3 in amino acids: CSASGGHEQFF. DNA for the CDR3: TGCAGTGCCTCGGGGGGGCATGAGCAGTTCTTC.